This T cell receptor (beta chain) emerged from a study of blood T cell repertoires in COVID-19. The data were produced by immunoSEQ multiplex PCR, yet TCRdb's version contains in-frame clones alone and is incomplete. The repertoire consists of fewer than 250,000 clones, with about 84% occurring once and the leading ten covering 7.4%. Germline V gene data show CDR1 as MDHEN and CDR2 as SYDVKM. This CDR3 has 12 residues. Between the trimmed V and J ends, which lost 7 bases and 5 bases, there was a span of 10 bases. This clonotype was obtained from a woman aged 35 to 49 with acute COVID-19. The gene calls are TRBV28 and TRBJ2-3; possibly TRBD1 for D (6 bases). Source material: PBMCs or T cells enriched from blood (not recorded which). The CDR3 loop is CASTRDIDTQYF. CDR3 sequence (DNA): TGTGCCAGCACCCGGGACATAGATACGCAGTATTTT.